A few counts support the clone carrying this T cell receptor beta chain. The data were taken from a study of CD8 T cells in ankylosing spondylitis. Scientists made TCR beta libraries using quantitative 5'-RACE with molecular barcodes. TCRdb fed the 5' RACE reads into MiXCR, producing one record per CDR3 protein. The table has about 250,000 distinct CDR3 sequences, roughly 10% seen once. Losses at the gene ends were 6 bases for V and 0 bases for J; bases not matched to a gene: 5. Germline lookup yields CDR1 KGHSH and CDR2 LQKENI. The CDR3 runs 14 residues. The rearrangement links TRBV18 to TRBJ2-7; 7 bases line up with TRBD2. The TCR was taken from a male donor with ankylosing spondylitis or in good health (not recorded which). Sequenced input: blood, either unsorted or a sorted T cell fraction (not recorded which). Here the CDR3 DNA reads TGTGCCAGCTCCCGAGGGGAGGGCTCCTACGAGCAGTACTTC. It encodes CASSRGEGSYEQYF.